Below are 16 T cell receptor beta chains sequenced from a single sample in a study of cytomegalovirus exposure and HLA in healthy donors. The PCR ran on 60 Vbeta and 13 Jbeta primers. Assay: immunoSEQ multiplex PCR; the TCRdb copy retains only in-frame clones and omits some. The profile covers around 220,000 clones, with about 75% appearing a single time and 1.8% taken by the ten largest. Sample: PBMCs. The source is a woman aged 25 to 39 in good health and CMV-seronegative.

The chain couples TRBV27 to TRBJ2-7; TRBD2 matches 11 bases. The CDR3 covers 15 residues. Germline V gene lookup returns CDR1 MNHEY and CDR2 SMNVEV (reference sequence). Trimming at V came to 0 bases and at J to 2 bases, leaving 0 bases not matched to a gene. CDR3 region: CASSLSSGGAYEQYF. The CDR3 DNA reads TGTGCCAGCAGTTTATCTAGCGGGGGGGCCTACGAGCAGTACTTC.

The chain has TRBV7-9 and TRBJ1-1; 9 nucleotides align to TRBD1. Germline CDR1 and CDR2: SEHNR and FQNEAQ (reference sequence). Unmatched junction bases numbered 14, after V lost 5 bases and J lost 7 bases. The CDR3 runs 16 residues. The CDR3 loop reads CASSRYRDRESIEAFF. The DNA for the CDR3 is TGTGCCAGCAGCCGATACCGGGACAGGGAATCAATTGAAGCTTTCTTT. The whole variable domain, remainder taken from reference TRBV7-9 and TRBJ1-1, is DTGVSQNPRHKITKRGQNVTFRCDPISEHNRLYWYRQTLGQGPEFLTYFQNEAQLEKSRLLSDRFSAERPKGSFSTLEIQRTEQGDSAMYLCASSRYRDRESIEAFFGQGTRLTVV.

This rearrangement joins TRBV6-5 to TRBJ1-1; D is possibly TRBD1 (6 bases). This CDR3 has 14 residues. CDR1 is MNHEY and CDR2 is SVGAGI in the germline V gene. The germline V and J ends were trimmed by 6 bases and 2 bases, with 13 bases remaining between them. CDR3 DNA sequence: TGTGCCAGCAGCAACGGACAGTTTAACACTGAAGCTTTCTTT. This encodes CASSNGQFNTEAFF.

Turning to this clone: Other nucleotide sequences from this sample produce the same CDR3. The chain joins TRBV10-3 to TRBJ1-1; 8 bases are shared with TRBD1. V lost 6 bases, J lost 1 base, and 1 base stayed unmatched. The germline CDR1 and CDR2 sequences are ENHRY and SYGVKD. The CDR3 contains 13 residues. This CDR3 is CAIRGTGNTEAFF. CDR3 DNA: TGTGCCATCAGAGGGACAGGGAACACTGAAGCTTTCTTT.

CDR3 amino acids: CASSSGAGGRITEAFF. The DNA for the CDR3 is TGCGCCAGCAGCTCGGGAGCCGGCGGTCGGATTACTGAAGCTTTCTTT. This rearrangement joins TRBV5-1 to TRBJ1-1, with no clear D. The CDR3 extends over 16 amino acids. The V and J ends lost 3 bases and 5 bases respectively, with 20 bases between them. The germline V gene encodes CDR1 SGHRS and CDR2 YFSETQ.

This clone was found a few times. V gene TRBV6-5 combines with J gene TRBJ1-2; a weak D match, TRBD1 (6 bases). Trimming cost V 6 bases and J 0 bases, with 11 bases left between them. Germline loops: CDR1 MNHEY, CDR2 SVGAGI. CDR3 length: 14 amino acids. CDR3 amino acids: CASRPTGPNYGYTF. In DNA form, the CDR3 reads TGTGCCAGCAGACCGACAGGACCTAACTATGGCTACACCTTC.

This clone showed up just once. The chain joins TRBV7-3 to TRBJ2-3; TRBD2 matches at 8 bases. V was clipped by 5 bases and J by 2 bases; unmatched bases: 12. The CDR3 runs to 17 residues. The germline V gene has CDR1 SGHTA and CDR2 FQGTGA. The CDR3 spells CASSPQSGSRPTDTQYF. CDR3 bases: TGTGCCAGCAGCCCTCAGAGCGGGAGCCGCCCCACAGATACGCAGTATTTT.

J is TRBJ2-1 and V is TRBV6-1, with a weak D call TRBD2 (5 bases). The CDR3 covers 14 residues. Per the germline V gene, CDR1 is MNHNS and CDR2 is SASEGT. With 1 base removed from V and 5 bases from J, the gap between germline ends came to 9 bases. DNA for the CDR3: TGTGCCAGCAGTGAAGTAAACGGGAACAATGAGCAGTTCTTC. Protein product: CASSEVNGNNEQFF.

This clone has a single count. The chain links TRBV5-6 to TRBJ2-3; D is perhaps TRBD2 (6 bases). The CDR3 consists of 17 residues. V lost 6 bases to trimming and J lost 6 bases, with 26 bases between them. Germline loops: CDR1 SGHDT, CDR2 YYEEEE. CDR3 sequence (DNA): TGTGCCAGCATGAGGGACGCGGGGAGCGCCCCTAGGGATACGCAGTATTTT. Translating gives CASMRDAGSAPRDTQYF.

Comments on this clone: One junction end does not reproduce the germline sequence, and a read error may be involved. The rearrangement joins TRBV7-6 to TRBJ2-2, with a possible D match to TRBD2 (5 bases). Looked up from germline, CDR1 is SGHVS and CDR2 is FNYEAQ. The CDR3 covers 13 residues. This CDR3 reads CASSPAGTGELFF. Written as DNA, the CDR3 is TGTGCTAGCAGCCCCGCGGGCACCGGGGAGCTGTTTTTT.

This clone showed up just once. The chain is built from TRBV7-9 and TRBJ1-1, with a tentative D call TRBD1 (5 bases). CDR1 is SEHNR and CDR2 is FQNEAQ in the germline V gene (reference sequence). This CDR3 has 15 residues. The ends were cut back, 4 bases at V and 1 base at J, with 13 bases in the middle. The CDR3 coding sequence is TGTGCCAGCAGCTCCGAGGTGGGGGGGAACACTGAAGCTTTCTTT. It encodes CASSSEVGGNTEAFF.

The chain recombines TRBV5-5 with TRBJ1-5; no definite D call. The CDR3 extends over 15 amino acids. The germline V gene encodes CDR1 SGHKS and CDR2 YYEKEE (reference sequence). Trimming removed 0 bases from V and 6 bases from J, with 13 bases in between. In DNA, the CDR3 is TGTGCCAGCAGCTTGGTGCCGGGTTTGAGTCAGCCCCAGCATTTT. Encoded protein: CASSLVPGLSQPQHF.

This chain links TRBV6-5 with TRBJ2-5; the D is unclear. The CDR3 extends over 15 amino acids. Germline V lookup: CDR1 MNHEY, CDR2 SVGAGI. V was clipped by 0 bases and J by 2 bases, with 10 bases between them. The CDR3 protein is CASSYSFLLQETQYF. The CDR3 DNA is TGTGCCAGCAGTTACTCTTTCCTCCTTCAAGAGACCCAGTACTTC.

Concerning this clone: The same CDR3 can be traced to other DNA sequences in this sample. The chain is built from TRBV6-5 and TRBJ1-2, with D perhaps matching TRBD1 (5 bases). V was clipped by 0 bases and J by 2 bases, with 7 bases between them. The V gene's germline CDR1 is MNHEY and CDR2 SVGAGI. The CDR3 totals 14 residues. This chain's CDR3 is CASSYSSGNYGYTF. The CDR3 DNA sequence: TGTGCCAGCAGTTACTCCTCAGGGAACTATGGCTACACCTTC.

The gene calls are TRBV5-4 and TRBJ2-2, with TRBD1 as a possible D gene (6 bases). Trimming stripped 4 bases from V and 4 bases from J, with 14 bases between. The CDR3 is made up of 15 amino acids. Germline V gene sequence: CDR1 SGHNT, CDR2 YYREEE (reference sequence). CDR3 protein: CASSQEGGSTGELFF. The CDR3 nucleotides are TGTGCCAGCAGCCAAGAAGGGGGATCCACCGGGGAGCTGTTTTTT.

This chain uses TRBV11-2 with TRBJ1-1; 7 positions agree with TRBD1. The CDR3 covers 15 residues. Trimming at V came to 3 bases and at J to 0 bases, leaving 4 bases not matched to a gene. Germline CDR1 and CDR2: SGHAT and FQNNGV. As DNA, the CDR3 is TGTGCCAGCAGCTTTGTGGGACAGCTGAACACTGAAGCTTTCTTT. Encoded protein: CASSFVGQLNTEAFF.